The rows below give T cell receptor beta chains drawn from one sample of a study of cytomegalovirus exposure and HLA in healthy donors. Method: immunoSEQ multiplex PCR; TCRdb's copy keeps in-frame clones and lacks some. In the table there are 100,000 to 150,000 clones, about 70% of which are singletons. The sequencing input was PBMCs. These receptors all stem from a male donor in good health and CMV-seronegative. The CDR3 runs from the conserved cysteine through the conserved F or W. D genes are given only for firm matches. Clone size is given for some rows only: seen once, a few or many times, or a class if the clone is expanded.

V gene	J gene	D gene	clone size	CDR3 protein	CDR3 DNA
TRBV19	TRBJ2-2	-	-	CASSILSNTGELFF	TGTGCCAGTAGTATCCTCTCGAACACCGGGGAGCTGTTTTTT
TRBV7-2	TRBJ1-3	-	once	CASSSHIGESGNTIYF	TGTGCCAGCAGTTCCCACATAGGGGAATCTGGAAACACCATATATTTT
TRBV28	TRBJ2-7	TRBD2	few	CASSLPPAGGPEQYF	TGTGCCAGCAGTTTGCCCCCAGCGGGGGGACCTGAGCAGTACTTC
TRBV14	TRBJ2-7	TRBD1	-	CASSQDAGTGGYEQYF	TGTGCCAGCAGCCAAGACGCGGGGACAGGGGGCTACGAGCAGTACTTC
TRBV28	TRBJ2-7	TRBD2	-	CASTPPAGGVEQYF	TGTGCCAGCACGCCCCCAGCGGGGGGGGTGGAGCAGTACTTC
TRBV7-9	TRBJ2-1	TRBD1	-	CASSSGQAYNEQFF	TGTGCCAGCAGCTCTGGACAGGCCTACAATGAGCAGTTCTTC
TRBV6-6	TRBJ2-7	TRBD1	-	CASRTGTGLSYEQYF	TGTGCCAGCAGGACCGGGACAGGGCTCTCCTACGAGCAGTACTTC
TRBV7-2	TRBJ1-6	TRBD1	-	CASRTTGRSSPLHF	TGTGCCAGCAGGACGACAGGGAGGAGTTCACCCCTCCACTTT
TRBV19	TRBJ2-7	TRBD2	-	CASSILAGSSYEQYF	TGTGCCAGTAGTATACTAGCGGGTTCCTCCTACGAGCAGTACTTC
TRBV6-1	TRBJ1-6	TRBD1	-	CASSLPTGGGSPLHF	TGTGCCAGCAGTCTACCGACAGGGGGCGGGTCACCCCTCCACTTT
TRBV28	TRBJ1-1	-	-	CASRDTGDTEAFF	TGTGCCAGCAGGGACACAGGAGACACTGAAGCTTTCTTT
TRBV18	TRBJ1-5	-	-	CASSPPGTPNQPQHF	TGTGCCAGCTCACCACCTGGGACACCTAATCAGCCCCAGCATTTT
TRBV12-5	TRBJ2-6	TRBD1	once	CASGLAGDRVYGANVLTF	TGTGCTAGTGGTTTGGCAGGGGACAGGGTATATGGGGCCAACGTCCTGACTTTC
TRBV13	TRBJ2-2	-	-	CASSQLVRGVGAGELFF	TGTGCCAGCAGTCAATTGGTCAGGGGAGTAGGGGCCGGGGAGCTGTTTTTT
TRBV30	TRBJ1-2	-	-	CAWSVAGQGGYTF	TGTGCCTGGAGTGTAGCAGGGCAGGGTGGCTACACCTTC
TRBV7-2	TRBJ2-7	-	-	CASSLDLDEQYF	TGTGCCAGCAGCTTAGATCTCGACGAGCAGTACTTC
TRBV4-2	TRBJ1-2	-	-	CASSQLGGQKNYGYTF	TGTGCCAGCAGCCAACTCGGAGGACAGAAAAACTATGGCTACACCTTC